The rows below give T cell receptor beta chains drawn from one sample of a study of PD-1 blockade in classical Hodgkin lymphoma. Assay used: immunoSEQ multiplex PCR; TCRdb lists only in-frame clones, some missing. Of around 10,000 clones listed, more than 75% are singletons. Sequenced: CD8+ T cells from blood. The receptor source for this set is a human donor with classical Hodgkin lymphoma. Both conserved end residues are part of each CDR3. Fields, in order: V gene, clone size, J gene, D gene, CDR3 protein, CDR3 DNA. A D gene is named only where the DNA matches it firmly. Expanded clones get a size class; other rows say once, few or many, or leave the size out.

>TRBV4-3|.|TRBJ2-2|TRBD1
CASSQPLSRTGDERLTGELFF
TGCGCCAGCAGCCAACCCCTCAGCAGGACAGGGGACGAAAGACTCACCGGGGAGCTGTTTTTT
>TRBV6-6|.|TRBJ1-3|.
CASSYKTPGHRNTIYF
TGTGCCAGCAGTTATAAGACGCCGGGACATCGAAACACCATATATTTT
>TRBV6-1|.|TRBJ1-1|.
CASSDRWGRSRNTEAFF
TGTGCCAGCAGTGACAGGTGGGGTCGGAGTAGGAACACTGAAGCTTTCTTT
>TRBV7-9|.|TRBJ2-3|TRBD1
CASSPRDSLGGTQYF
TGTGCCAGCAGCCCCCGGGACAGCCTTGGAGGTACGCAGTATTTT
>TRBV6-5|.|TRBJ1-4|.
CASKDSSSTNEKLFF
TGTGCCAGCAAGGACAGTAGCTCAACTAATGAAAAACTGTTTTTT
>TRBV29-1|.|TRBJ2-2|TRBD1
CSAWDRGNTGELFF
TGCAGCGCATGGGACAGGGGTAACACCGGGGAGCTGTTTTTT
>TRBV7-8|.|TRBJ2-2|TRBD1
CASSSPTTEGALLYTGELFF
TGTGCCAGCAGCTCGCCTACAACCGAGGGGGCGCTTTTATACACCGGGGAGCTGTTTTTT
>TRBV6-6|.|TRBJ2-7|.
CASSYLGVYEQYF
TGTGCCAGCAGTTACCTAGGCGTCTACGAGCAGTACTTC
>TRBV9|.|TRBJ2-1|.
CASSGRGANNEQFF
TGTGCCAGCAGCGGCCGGGGGGCAAACAATGAGCAGTTCTTC
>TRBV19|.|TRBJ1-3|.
CASSIVLTRRSGNTIYF
TGTGCCAGTAGTATAGTTCTGACAAGACGGTCTGGAAACACCATATATTTT
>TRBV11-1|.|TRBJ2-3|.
CASSSPRVTTDTQYF
TGTGCCAGCAGCTCCCCCAGGGTTACGACAGATACGCAGTATTTT
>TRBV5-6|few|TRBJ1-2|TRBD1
CASSSGTGGYGYTF
TGTGCCAGCAGCTCGGGGACAGGCGGCTATGGCTACACCTTC
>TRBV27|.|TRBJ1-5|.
CASSLVSNQPQHF
TGTGCCAGCAGTTTGGTGAGCAATCAGCCCCAGCATTTT
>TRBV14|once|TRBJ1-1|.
CASSQFPVGSMNTEAFF
TGTGCCAGCAGCCAATTCCCCGTTGGATCCATGAACACTGAAGCTTTCTTT
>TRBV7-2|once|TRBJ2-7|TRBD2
CASSPGDSGGHFTPYEQYF
TGTGCCAGCAGCCCAGGTGATAGCGGGGGCCATTTTACCCCCTACGAGCAGTACTTC
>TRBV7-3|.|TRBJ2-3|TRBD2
CASSPQAGGITDTQYF
TGTGCCAGCAGCCCACAAGCGGGGGGCATCACAGATACGCAGTATTTT
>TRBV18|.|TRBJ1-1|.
CASSSGSSMNTEAFF
TGTGCCAGCTCTTCAGGAAGTTCTATGAACACTGAAGCTTTCTTT
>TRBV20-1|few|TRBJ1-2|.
CSAEGYTF
TGCAGTGCTGAAGGCTACACCTTC
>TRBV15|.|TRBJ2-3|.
CATSRDWKPPTDTQYF
TGTGCCACCAGCAGAGATTGGAAGCCTCCTACAGATACGCAGTATTTT
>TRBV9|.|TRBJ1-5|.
CASSVVPNQPQHF
TGTGCCAGCAGTGTAGTACCCAATCAGCCCCAGCATTTT
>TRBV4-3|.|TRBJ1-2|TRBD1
CASSQEMGQFYGYTF
TGCGCCAGCAGCCAAGAGATGGGACAGTTTTACGGCTACACCTTC
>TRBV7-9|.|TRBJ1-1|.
CASRLLAEAFF
TGTGCCAGCAGACTTTTAGCTGAAGCTTTCTTT
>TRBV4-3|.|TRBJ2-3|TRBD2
CASSQDEVAGISTDTQYF
TGCGCCAGCAGCCAAGATGAGGTAGCGGGGATCAGCACAGATACGCAGTATTTT
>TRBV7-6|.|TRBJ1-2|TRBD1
CASSYNRDRGLDGYTF
TGTGCCAGCAGCTATAATCGGGACAGGGGGCTCGATGGCTACACCTTC
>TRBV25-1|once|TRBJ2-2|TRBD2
CASSGLAGDNTGELFF
TGTGCCAGCAGTGGACTAGCGGGCGATAACACCGGGGAGCTGTTTTTT
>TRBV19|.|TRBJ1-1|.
CASSIGGGNTEAFF
TGTGCCAGTAGTATCGGGGGGGGGAACACTGAAGCTTTCTTT
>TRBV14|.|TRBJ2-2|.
CASSQDRTWGRGTGELFF
TGTGCCAGCAGCCAAGATCGTACGTGGGGGCGAGGCACCGGGGAGCTGTTTTTT
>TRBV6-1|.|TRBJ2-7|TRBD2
CASSGQDSGGITYEQYF
TGTGCCAGCAGTGGACAGGATAGCGGGGGGATTACCTACGAGCAGTACTTC
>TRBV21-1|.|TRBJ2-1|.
CASGLQFF
TGTGCCAGCGGCCTGCAGTTCTTC
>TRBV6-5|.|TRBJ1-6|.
CASSYLGRDNSPLHF
TGTGCCAGCAGTTACTTGGGTCGGGATAATTCACCCCTCCACTTT
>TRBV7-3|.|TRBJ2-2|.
CASSPNAPGALNTGELFF
TGTGCCAGCAGCCCTAACGCCCCAGGGGCCTTGAACACCGGGGAGCTGTTTTTT
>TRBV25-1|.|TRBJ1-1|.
CASSEGKGSTEAFF
TGTGCCAGCAGTGAAGGAAAGGGGTCCACTGAAGCTTTCTTT
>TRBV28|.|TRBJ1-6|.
CASSDLLGGSSYNSPLHF
TGTGCCAGCAGCGATCTTCTCGGGGGTTCGTCCTATAATTCACCCCTCCACTTT
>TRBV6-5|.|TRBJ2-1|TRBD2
CASSPPSGVDEQFF
TGTGCCAGCAGTCCCCCTAGCGGGGTCGATGAGCAGTTCTTC
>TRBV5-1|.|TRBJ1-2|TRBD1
CASSSGTGGYGYTF
TGTGCCAGCAGCTCCGGGACAGGGGGGTATGGCTACACCTTC
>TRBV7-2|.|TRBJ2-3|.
CASSFQATDTQYF
TGTGCCAGCAGCTTCCAGGCCACAGATACGCAGTATTTT
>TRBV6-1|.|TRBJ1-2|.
CASGGLSPPTF
TGTGCCAGCGGGGGACTGAGCCCTCCTACCTTC
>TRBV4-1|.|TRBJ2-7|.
CASSLAPTAYEQYF
TGCGCCAGCAGCCTCGCTCCGACAGCCTACGAGCAGTACTTC
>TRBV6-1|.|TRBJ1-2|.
CASPAEPLGGYTF
TGTGCCAGCCCCGCGGAGCCCCTCGGTGGCTACACCTTC